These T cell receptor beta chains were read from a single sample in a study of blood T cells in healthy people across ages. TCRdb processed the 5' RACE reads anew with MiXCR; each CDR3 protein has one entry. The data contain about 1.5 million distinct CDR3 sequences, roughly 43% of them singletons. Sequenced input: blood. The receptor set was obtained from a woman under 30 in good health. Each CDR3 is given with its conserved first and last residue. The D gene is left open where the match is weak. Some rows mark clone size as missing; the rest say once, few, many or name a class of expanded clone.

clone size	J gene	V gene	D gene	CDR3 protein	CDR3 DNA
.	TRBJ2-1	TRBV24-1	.	CATSDLPSKPGASNEQFF	TGTGCCACCAGTGATTTGCCTTCTAAGCCGGGAGCCAGCAATGAGCAGTTCTTC
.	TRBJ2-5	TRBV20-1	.	CSARVGASQETQYF	TGCAGTGCTAGAGTCGGCGCGTCACAAGAGACCCAGTACTTC
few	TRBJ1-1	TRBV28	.	CASSSRVTEAFF	TGTGCCAGCAGTTCCAGAGTCACTGAAGCTTTCTTT
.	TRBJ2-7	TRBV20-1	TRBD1	CSATGQGRTYEQYF	TGCAGTGCTACCGGACAGGGACGGACCTACGAGCAGTACTTC
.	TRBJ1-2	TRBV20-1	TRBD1	CSANRDRIVYGYTF	TGCAGTGCTAACCGGGACAGGATCGTCTATGGCTACACCTTC
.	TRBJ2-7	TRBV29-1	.	CSVRVSSYEQYF	TGCAGCGTCAGGGTCTCCTCCTACGAGCAGTACTTC
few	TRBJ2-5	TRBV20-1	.	CSAQVGRETQYF	TGCAGTGCTCAAGTCGGTCGGGAGACCCAGTACTTC
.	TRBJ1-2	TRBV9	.	CASSPSGRGYGYTF	TGTGCCAGCAGTCCTTCCGGCAGGGGCTATGGCTACACCTTC
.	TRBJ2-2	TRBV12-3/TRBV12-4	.	CASSLGIYTGELFF	TGTGCCAGCAGCCTAGGGATTTACACCGGGGAGCTGTTTTTT
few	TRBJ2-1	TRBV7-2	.	CASSYSGHNSYEQFF	TGTGCCAGCAGCTACTCAGGACACAATTCTTATGAGCAGTTCTTC
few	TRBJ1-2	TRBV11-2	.	CASSLVLGNYGYTF	TGTGCCAGCAGCTTAGTTCTGGGTAACTATGGCTACACCTTC
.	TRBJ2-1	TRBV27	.	CASSFYSHEQFF	TGTGCCAGCAGTTTTTATTCCCATGAGCAGTTCTTC
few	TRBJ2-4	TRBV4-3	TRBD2	CASSQDNHSGGAGNIQYF	TGCGCCAGCAGCCAAGATAACCATAGCGGGGGGGCAGGAAACATTCAGTACTTC
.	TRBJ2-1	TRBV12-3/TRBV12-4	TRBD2	CASSTYAGEKGAEQFF	TGTGCCAGCAGTACCTACGCGGGAGAAAAAGGTGCTGAGCAGTTCTTC
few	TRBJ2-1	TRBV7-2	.	CASSLQPISYNEQFF	TGTGCCAGCAGCTTGCAACCTATCTCCTACAATGAGCAGTTCTTC
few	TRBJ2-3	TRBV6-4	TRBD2	CASSDKAGGSSDKQYF	TGTGCCAGCAGTGACAAGGCGGGAGGGAGTTCAGATAAGCAGTATTTT
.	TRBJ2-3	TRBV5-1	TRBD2	CASSLGLGLAEDTQYF	TGCGCCAGCAGCTTGGGCCTGGGACTAGCAGAAGATACGCAGTATTTT
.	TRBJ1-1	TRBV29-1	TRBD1	CSARTATGVTEAFF	TGCAGCGCCCGGACTGCGACAGGGGTAACTGAAGCTTTCTTT
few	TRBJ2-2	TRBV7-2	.	CASSFRDTNTGELFF	TGTGCCAGCAGCTTCAGGGACACGAACACCGGGGAGCTGTTTTTT
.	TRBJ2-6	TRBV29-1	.	CSVGSPGANVLTF	TGCAGCGTTGGTAGTCCTGGGGCCAACGTCCTGACTTTC
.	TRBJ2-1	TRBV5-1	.	CASSQGTGGEEQFF	TGCGCCAGCAGCCAAGGGACTGGCGGGGAAGAGCAGTTCTTC
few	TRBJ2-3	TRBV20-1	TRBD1	CSEQGAFTDTQYF	TGCAGTGAACAGGGGGCCTTCACAGATACGCAGTATTTT
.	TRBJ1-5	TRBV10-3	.	CAISESVQQVNQPQHF	TGTGCCATCAGTGAGTCTGTACAACAGGTGAATCAGCCCCAGCATTTT
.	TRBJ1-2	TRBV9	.	CASSLLSANYGYTF	TGTGCCAGCAGCCTACTGTCTGCTAACTATGGCTACACCTTC
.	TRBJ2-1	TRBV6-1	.	CASSGGAVMFNEQFF	TGTGCCAGCAGTGGCGGGGCCGTTATGTTCAATGAGCAGTTCTTC
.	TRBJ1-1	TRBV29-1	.	CSVESRGGTEAFF	TGCAGCGTTGAATCCCGGGGAGGGACTGAAGCTTTCTTT
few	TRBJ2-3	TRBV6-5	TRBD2	CASSYALSGRSDTQYF	TGTGCCAGCAGTTATGCTCTTAGCGGGAGATCAGATACGCAGTATTTT
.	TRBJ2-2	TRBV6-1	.	CASTGQPTGELFF	TGTGCCTCCACGGGCCAGCCCACCGGGGAGCTGTTTTTT
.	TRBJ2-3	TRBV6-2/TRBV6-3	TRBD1	CASSPTDRVTDTQYF	TGTGCCAGCAGTCCAACAGACAGGGTCACAGATACGCAGTATTTT
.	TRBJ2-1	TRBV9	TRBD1	CASSEGDRVVNEQFF	TGTGCCAGCAGCGAGGGGGACAGGGTGGTCAATGAGCAGTTCTTC
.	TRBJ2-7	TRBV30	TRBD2	CAWTKLAQNPYEQYF	TGTGCCTGGACCAAACTAGCGCAAAACCCCTACGAGCAGTACTTC
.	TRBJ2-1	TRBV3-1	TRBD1	CASSRVDRANEQFF	TGTGCCAGCAGCCGGGTTGACAGGGCAAATGAGCAGTTCTTC
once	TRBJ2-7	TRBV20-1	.	CSAGLTIILDNEQYF	TGCAGTGCGGGCTTAACTATCATCCTTGACAATGAGCAGTACTTC
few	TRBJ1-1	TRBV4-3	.	CASSQDGTRTNTEAFF	TGCGCCAGCAGCCAAGATGGGACTCGAACGAACACTGAAGCTTTCTTT
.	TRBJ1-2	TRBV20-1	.	CSAPTESYGYTF	TGCAGTGCCCCAACCGAATCCTATGGCTACACCTTC